The entry that follows covers one T cell receptor beta chain sequence. Breast cancer patients provided tissue from their axillary draining lymph nodes. TCRdb redid the calling of the multiplex PCR reads with MiXCR, one entry per CDR3 protein. This sample has under 350,000 distinct CDR3 sequences, with about 30% found just once. This CDR3 comprises 17 residues. V trimming: 3 bases; J trimming: 0 bases; junction bases outside the gene matches: 9. Germline V gene lookup returns CDR1 MNHEY and CDR2 SMNVEV (reference sequence). This entry comes from a study of breast tumors, draining lymph nodes, adjacent tissues.

V usage is TRBV27 and J usage is TRBJ2-7; 9 bases align to TRBD1. The sequencing input was axillary lymph node tissue. The TCR comes from a female donor with breast cancer. Some clones in this sample may be carry-over from other donors' samples. Here the CDR3 DNA reads TGTGCCAGCAGTTTCAAGAGGACAGGGGAGCGCTCCTACGAGCAGTACTTC. The encoded protein is CASSFKRTGERSYEQYF.